This passage covers 7 T cell receptor beta chains from one sample sequenced in a study of vaccination and CD4 T cells after COVID-19. The Oncomine TCR Beta short-read assay was applied to DNA of cultured CD4+ T cells. TCRdb re-called the PCR reads through MiXCR, storing one row per CDR3 protein. The sample holds 8,000 to 10,000 distinct CDR3 sequences, 32% seen once. These receptors have no known antigen. The treatment denotes: approximately nine-day PBMC culture with coronavirus spike peptide pools or control peptides (ViraFEST assay). Sequencing used cultured CD4+ T cells from blood. The receptor set was obtained from a human donor with COVID-19.

The chain couples TRBV20-1 to TRBJ2-3; unclear D gene. This CDR3 region has 12 residues. Trimming took off 7 bases at V and 1 base at J, with 9 bases between the two ends. The V gene's germline CDR1 is DFQATT and CDR2 SNEGSKA (reference sequence). The CDR3 DNA sequence: TGCAGTGGCTTCTGGGGCACAGATACGCAGTATTTT. This gives the protein CSGFWGTDTQYF.

The rearrangement uses TRBV6-1 and TRBJ2-3; the D gene is possibly TRBD2 (6 bases). This CDR3 region has 15 residues. CDR1 MNHNS and CDR2 SASEGT come from the germline V gene. The ends were cut back, 4 bases at V and 4 bases at J, with 15 bases in the middle. CDR3 bases: TGTGCCAGCAGTGTAGAGCGGGCCTGGTCAGATACGCAGTATTTT. Residues: CASSVERAWSDTQYF.

This clonotype was recorded a few times. This chain uses TRBV6-1 with TRBJ1-5; TRBD1 might be the D (5 bases). The germline V and J ends were trimmed by 6 bases and 2 bases, with 14 bases remaining between them. The CDR3 loop spans 15 amino acids. Germline V CDR1 and CDR2: MNHNS, SASEGT. The DNA for the CDR3 is TGTGCCAGCAGCCGAGGGACGGCCCGCAATCAGCCCCAGCATTTT. Encoded protein: CASSRGTARNQPQHF.

The chain joins TRBV10-3 to TRBJ1-1; D perhaps matches TRBD1 (5 bases). The CDR3 extends over 13 amino acids. Germline CDR1 and CDR2: ENHRY and SYGVKD. The V and J ends lost 3 bases and 2 bases respectively, with 7 bases between them. The CDR3 DNA is TGTGCCATCAGTGAAGGGGAAAACACTGAAGCTTTCTTT. Residues: CAISEGENTEAFF.

The V call is TRBV2, the J call TRBJ2-4; possibly TRBD1 for D (6 bases). In germline, CDR1 is SNHLY, CDR2 FYNNEI. There are 14 residues in the CDR3. With 4 bases removed from V and 5 bases from J, the gap between germline ends came to 12 bases. The CDR3 nucleotides read TGTGCCAGCAGTGTGAGACAGGACGAAAACATTCAGTACTTC. Translating it yields CASSVRQDENIQYF.

The rearrangement links TRBV9 to TRBJ2-5; D call uncertain. Germline V CDR1 and CDR2: SGDLS, YYNGEE. V was pared by 0 bases and J by 1 base, with 7 bases between. This CDR3 spans 14 amino acids. For the CDR3, the DNA is TGTGCCAGCAGCGTAGTGGGCGGCCAAGAGACCCAGTACTTC. This gives the protein CASSVVGGQETQYF.

This clonotype was counted only a few times. V usage is TRBV11-2 and J usage is TRBJ2-7; 9 bases match TRBD1. Per germline, CDR1 SGHAT and CDR2 FQNNGV. J lost 5 bases, V lost 2 bases, and 4 bases had no gene match. This CDR3 spans 14 amino acids. Written as DNA, the CDR3 is TGTGCCAGCAGCTTATCCACAGGGGGCGACGAGCAGTACTTC. This encodes CASSLSTGGDEQYF.